The rows below give T cell receptor beta chains drawn from one sample of a study of blood T cells in healthy people across ages. MiXCR, applied by TCRdb to the 5' RACE reads, yields one record per CDR3 protein. The sample comprises approximately 800,000 distinct CDR3 sequences, 20% to 30% of which are singletons, and 3.7% rests with the top ten. The sample was also reused in another study, on T cells of mothers and their children.

The specimen sequenced was blood. These receptors all stem from a boy aged 5-17 years in good health. Both conserved end residues are part of each CDR3. The D gene is left open where the match is weak. Rows give clone size only sometimes, using once, few, many, or a class for an expanded clone.

CDR3aa,CDR3nt,v_gene,j_gene,d_gene,abundance
CASSATVLGNEQFF,TGTGCCAGCAGCGCTACCGTGCTAGGCAATGAGCAGTTCTTC,TRBV11-2,TRBJ2-1,NA,NA
CASSLLTSSGSQYF,TGTGCCAGCAGCTTATTGACGTCTAGCGGGAGCCAGTACTTC,TRBV7-2,TRBJ2-5,TRBD2,NA
CATPRGANVLTF,TGTGCCACCCCGAGGGGGGCCAACGTCCTGACTTTC,TRBV28,TRBJ2-6,NA,few
CASSPGQGALDEQFF,TGTGCCAGCAGCCCGGGACAGGGGGCTTTGGATGAGCAGTTCTTC,TRBV7-9,TRBJ2-1,TRBD1,few
CASSLGGALTDTQYF,TGTGCCAGCAGTCTCGGAGGGGCTTTGACAGATACGCAGTATTTT,TRBV12-3/TRBV12-4,TRBJ2-3,NA,NA
CASRKTGTGTNEKLFF,TGTGCCAGCAGAAAAACCGGGACAGGGACTAATGAAAAACTGTTTTTT,TRBV7-9,TRBJ1-4,TRBD1,NA
CASSLRRGLFSLDTQYF,TGTGCCAGCAGCTTGAGGAGGGGGCTTTTTAGTTTGGATACGCAGTATTTT,TRBV5-6,TRBJ2-3,NA,few
CASSYQRTWNEKLFF,TGTGCCAGCAGTTATCAACGGACTTGGAATGAAAAACTGTTTTTT,TRBV6-2/TRBV6-3,TRBJ1-4,NA,NA
CASSLRTGGYTGELFF,TGTGCCAGCAGCTTAAGGACAGGGGGCTACACCGGGGAGCTGTTTTTT,TRBV7-9,TRBJ2-2,TRBD1,NA
CATRTELNTEAFF,TGTGCCACCCGGACAGAACTGAACACTGAAGCTTTCTTT,TRBV27,TRBJ1-1,NA,NA
CASSLDPGGSYEQYF,TGTGCCAGCAGCTTAGACCCGGGAGGGTCGTACGAGCAGTACTTC,TRBV11-2,TRBJ2-7,TRBD2,few
CASTRGGDTEAFF,TGTGCCAGCACCCGGGGGGGGGACACTGAAGCTTTCTTT,TRBV6-5,TRBJ1-1,NA,NA
CASSLTGAGGNTIYF,TGTGCCAGCAGCCTGACAGGGGCTGGTGGAAACACCATATATTTT,TRBV6-5,TRBJ1-3,TRBD1,NA
CASSLTRPRGTEAFF,TGTGCCAGCAGCTTAACCCGACCCCGAGGCACTGAAGCTTTCTTT,TRBV7-9,TRBJ1-1,NA,few
CASSEPDSSYEQYF,TGTGCCAGCAGTGAACCCGACAGCTCCTACGAGCAGTACTTC,TRBV25-1,TRBJ2-7,NA,NA
CASTQSGPGANVLTF,TGTGCCAGCACCCAGAGCGGGCCTGGGGCCAACGTCCTGACTTTC,TRBV27,TRBJ2-6,NA,NA
CSATGTGGSYEQYF,TGCAGTGCTACAGGAACGGGGGGCTCCTACGAGCAGTACTTC,TRBV20-1,TRBJ2-7,TRBD2,few
CSAKLPSYEQYF,TGCAGTGCAAAACTACCCTCCTACGAGCAGTACTTC,TRBV20-1,TRBJ2-7,NA,NA
CASSQEGYRVVEQYF,TGTGCCAGCAGCCAAGAAGGCTACAGGGTAGTCGAGCAGTACTTC,TRBV14,TRBJ2-7,NA,NA
CSAHRGGNTEAFF,TGCAGTGCCCACAGGGGAGGGAACACTGAAGCTTTCTTT,TRBV20-1,TRBJ1-1,TRBD1,few
CASSVGSRGYTF,TGTGCCAGCAGCGTGGGGTCGCGTGGCTACACCTTC,TRBV28,TRBJ1-2,NA,once
CASSQAGTMNTEAFF,TGTGCCAGCAGCCAAGCGGGGACAATGAACACTGAAGCTTTCTTT,TRBV4-2,TRBJ1-1,NA,few
CASSQSYEQYF,TGTGCCAGCAGCCAATCCTACGAGCAGTACTTC,TRBV6-2/TRBV6-3,TRBJ2-7,NA,many
CASSRPLGAGGTDTQYF,TGTGCCAGCAGTCGACCCCTGGGGGCGGGGGGCACAGATACGCAGTATTTT,TRBV6-1,TRBJ2-3,NA,NA
CASSFPTSGANVLTF,TGTGCCAGCAGTTTCCCGACCTCTGGGGCCAACGTCCTGACTTTC,TRBV28,TRBJ2-6,NA,few
CASTPPGVYQETQYF,TGTGCCAGCACCCCCCCAGGGGTTTACCAAGAGACCCAGTACTTC,TRBV28,TRBJ2-5,NA,NA
CASSRLGLAGSYNEQFF,TGTGCCAGCAGCCGATTGGGACTAGCGGGCTCCTACAATGAGCAGTTCTTC,TRBV7-2,TRBJ2-1,TRBD2,few
CAISSGEQETQYF,TGTGCCATCAGTTCAGGGGAACAAGAGACCCAGTACTTC,TRBV10-3,TRBJ2-5,NA,few
CASSQELEGPRLYEQYF,TGCGCCAGCAGCCAAGAATTGGAGGGACCGCGGTTATACGAGCAGTACTTC,TRBV4-3,TRBJ2-7,NA,NA
CASSYRVTYSPLHF,TGTGCCAGCAGTTACAGGGTTACTTATTCACCCCTCCACTTT,TRBV6-5,TRBJ1-6,NA,few
CASSLSNSPLHF,TGTGCCAGCAGCTTGAGCAATTCGCCCCTCCACTTT,TRBV7-9,TRBJ1-6,NA,NA
CAISESHPLINSGANVLTF,TGTGCCATCAGTGAGTCTCATCCCCTTATTAACTCTGGGGCCAACGTCCTGACTTTC,TRBV10-3,TRBJ2-6,NA,NA
CATSRDFGQETQYF,TGTGCCACCAGCAGAGATTTCGGTCAAGAGACCCAGTACTTC,TRBV15,TRBJ2-5,NA,NA
CASSYSAGPGTQYF,TGTGCCAGCAGTTACTCGGCGGGGCCAGGGACCCAGTACTTC,TRBV6-6,TRBJ2-5,NA,few
CASSTGTASGANVLTF,TGTGCCAGTAGTACCGGGACAGCCTCTGGGGCCAACGTCCTGACTTTC,TRBV19,TRBJ2-6,TRBD1,few
CSVEDWGRAKNIQYF,TGCAGCGTTGAAGACTGGGGTCGGGCCAAAAACATTCAGTACTTC,TRBV29-1,TRBJ2-4,NA,NA
CASSPGGALSSYNEQFF,TGCGCCAGCAGCCCGGGGGGAGCGCTTAGCTCCTACAATGAGCAGTTCTTC,TRBV4-1,TRBJ2-1,TRBD2,NA
CSVGTADYEQYF,TGCAGCGTTGGAACGGCAGACTACGAGCAGTACTTC,TRBV29-1,TRBJ2-7,NA,NA
CASSLTQAGPYNEQFF,TGTGCCAGCAGTTTAACCCAAGCGGGGCCCTACAATGAGCAGTTCTTC,TRBV12-3/TRBV12-4,TRBJ2-1,TRBD2,NA
CASSLNNPWGTDTQYF,TGTGCCAGCAGCTTAAACAACCCCTGGGGCACAGATACGCAGTATTTT,TRBV7-9,TRBJ2-3,NA,NA
CSARVGQGAQPQHF,TGCAGTGCCCGAGTGGGACAGGGGGCCCAGCCCCAGCATTTT,TRBV20-1,TRBJ1-5,TRBD1,few
CASRQSGVSPGELFF,TGTGCCAGCCGTCAAAGCGGGGTTTCACCCGGGGAGCTGTTTTTT,TRBV6-5,TRBJ2-2,TRBD2,NA